The entry below describes one T cell receptor beta chain. Its matching antigen is unknown. The sample belongs to a study of post-analysis software for immune sequencing data. Unique molecular identifiers were present in the TCR beta cDNA libraries. TCRdb recomputed calls from the PCR reads with MiXCR, one row per CDR3 protein. The data contain 450,000 to 700,000 distinct CDR3 sequences, about 40% of them singletons. Findings and limits, study-wide: Patients with multiple sclerosis recorded significantly lower normalized Chao1 diversity than controls, the study found. Strong co-clustering by F measure linked samples that shared a preparation batch. The study found TRBV5-6, TRBV5-1 and TRBV20-1 among about five TRBV segments more frequent in patients than controls.

Germline V CDR1 and CDR2: LGHDT, YNNKEL (reference sequence). This CDR3 has 14 residues. The V gene end was trimmed by 4 bases and the J gene end by 5 bases; junction bases not matched to a gene: 7. The source is a girl aged 5-17 years with multiple sclerosis. Material: blood. The chain uses TRBV3-1 and TRBJ2-7; 8 bases fit TRBD2. The DNA for the CDR3 is TGTGCCAGCAGCCCTCCGGGACTAGTTAACGAGCAGTACTTC. Its protein product is CASSPPGLVNEQYF.